Listed below are T cell receptor beta chains from one sample, sequenced in a study of blood T cell repertoires in COVID-19. Method: immunoSEQ multiplex PCR; TCRdb's copy keeps in-frame clones and lacks some. The profile shows 100,000 or so clones, 70% to 90% of them singletons. The sequencing input was peripheral blood. All receptors derive from a human donor in a cohort sampled during active COVID-19. Each CDR3 is given with its conserved first and last residue. A D gene is named only where the DNA matches it firmly. Size tells how often a clone was seen (once, few, many) or the class of an expanded clone, and some rows leave it out.

TRBV30	TRBD1	TRBJ1-2	.	17	TGTGCCTGGAGTGCGGTTCCTCCGGGACAGGGGAGCTATGGCTACACCTTC	CAWSAVPPGQGSYGYTF
TRBV5-1	TRBD2	TRBJ2-3	.	16	TGCGCCCGCAGCGCGGGACTCGCGGGGGGGGCAGATACGCAGTATTTT	CARSAGLAGGADTQYF
TRBV15	.	TRBJ1-2	.	15	TGTGCCACCAGCAGAGATCAGGGGACGATCGATGGCTACACCTTC	CATSRDQGTIDGYTF
TRBV7-7	TRBD2	TRBJ2-5	.	20	TGTGCTAGCAGCTTAGCTTCCCCATCGACTAGCGGGAGGGCCGAGGAGACCCAGTACTTC	CASSLASPSTSGRAEETQYF
TRBV28	.	TRBJ2-3	few	12	TGTGCCAGCAGTTGGACTGTAGATACGCAGTATTTT	CASSWTVDTQYF
TRBV28	.	TRBJ2-7	.	14	TGTGCCAGCAGACGGCAGGGAATAACCTACGAGCAGTACTTC	CASRRQGITYEQYF
TRBV7-6	.	TRBJ2-7	once	14	TGTGCCAGCAGCTTAGCCTCCCAGGGCTACGAGCAGTACTTC	CASSLASQGYEQYF
TRBV7-9	TRBD2	TRBJ2-5	.	14	TGTGCCAGCGCCCTATCTAGCGGGCAAGAGACCCAGTACTTC	CASALSSGQETQYF
TRBV7-2	TRBD1	TRBJ1-2	.	15	TGTGCCAGCAGAAGCGACAGGGGGCCACTGAGTGGCTACACCTTC	CASRSDRGPLSGYTF
TRBV2	.	TRBJ1-2	.	14	TGTGCCAGCAGTGAACGGCGGGCTAACTATGGCTACACCTTC	CASSERRANYGYTF
TRBV7-2	.	TRBJ1-1	.	15	TGTGCCAGCAGCTTTTCTCCCCAGGCGTACACTGAAGCTTTCTTT	CASSFSPQAYTEAFF
TRBV18	TRBD1	TRBJ2-1	.	15	TGTGCCAGCTCACCACTTGTGACAGGGGGCGATGAGCAGTTCTTC	CASSPLVTGGDEQFF
TRBV6-5	.	TRBJ2-5	.	14	TGTGCCAGCACCTCTCCTCGATCGGGAGAGACCCAGTACTTC	CASTSPRSGETQYF
TRBV6-5	.	TRBJ2-2	.	16	TGTGCCAGCAGTTACTCGCCGGGTTTTAACACCGGGGAGCTGTTTTTT	CASSYSPGFNTGELFF
TRBV6-4	.	TRBJ1-6	once	14	TGTGCCAGCAGCCTTTACCAGGGGAATTCACCCCTCCACTTT	CASSLYQGNSPLHF
TRBV5-6	TRBD2	TRBJ2-1	.	14	TGTGCCAGCAGCTTGGTTTTCGGGGGGAATGAGCAGTTCTTC	CASSLVFGGNEQFF
TRBV5-1	TRBD1	TRBJ1-2	.	14	TGCGCCAGCCAGGGGGCAGGACGGGACTATGGCTACACCTTC	CASQGAGRDYGYTF
TRBV7-3	.	TRBJ2-2	.	15	TGTGCCAGCAGCTTGGGACTTCCGAACACCGGGGAGCTGTTTTTT	CASSLGLPNTGELFF
TRBV6-2/TRBV6-3	TRBD2	TRBJ2-7	.	15	TGTGCCAGCAGCGACCTAGCGGGGCCGCCCTACGAGCAGTACTTC	CASSDLAGPPYEQYF
TRBV9	.	TRBJ2-5	once	15	TGTGCCAGCAGCGTAGGTGGCGGGACCCAAGAGACCCAGTACTTC	CASSVGGGTQETQYF
TRBV7-2	TRBD2	TRBJ2-5	.	15	TGTGCCAGCAGCGAACAGGTCGGGGGGAGGGAGACCCAGTACTTC	CASSEQVGGRETQYF
TRBV7-6	TRBD1	TRBJ1-3	.	16	TGTGCCAGCAGCTTAGCTAGGGGGACAGGTGGAAACACCATATATTTT	CASSLARGTGGNTIYF
TRBV11-2	.	TRBJ1-1	.	14	TGTGCCAGCAGCTTCACGAGAGCAGGCACTGAAGCTTTCTTT	CASSFTRAGTEAFF
TRBV19	.	TRBJ1-5	.	14	TGTGCCAGTAGTACAACAACAGGGAATCAGCCCCAGCATTTT	CASSTTTGNQPQHF
TRBV7-2	.	TRBJ1-2	.	13	TGTGCCAGCAGCTTACCCGGGTCCTATGGCTACACCTTC	CASSLPGSYGYTF
TRBV24-1	.	TRBJ2-3	.	15	TGTGCCACCAGTGATTTCGGAGTGGAGACAGATACGCAGTATTTT	CATSDFGVETDTQYF
TRBV7-2	TRBD2	TRBJ2-3	.	16	TGTGCCAGCAGCCCTCGGGGACGGGAGGGCCGAGATACGCAGTATTTT	CASSPRGREGRDTQYF
TRBV19	.	TRBJ2-7	.	16	TGTGCCAGTAGTCCCTCGGGGTCAAGAAGCTCCTACGAGCAGTACTTC	CASSPSGSRSSYEQYF
TRBV7-8	TRBD1	TRBJ2-5	.	15	TGTGCCAGCAGCCCAGGGGACAGACCTCAGCAGACCCAGTACTTC	CASSPGDRPQQTQYF
TRBV7-7	.	TRBJ2-5	.	15	TGTGCTAGCAGCTTCGGGATTCAAGAGTCAGAGACCCAGTACTTC	CASSFGIQESETQYF
TRBV5-1	.	TRBJ1-2	.	15	TGCGCCAGCAGCCTCTCGGTAGGGGAAGTCGTCGGCTACACCTTC	CASSLSVGEVVGYTF
TRBV28	.	TRBJ1-5	.	15	TGTGCCAGCAGTTTTGCGGGGAATAGCAATCAGCCCCAGCATTTT	CASSFAGNSNQPQHF
TRBV4-2	TRBD2	TRBJ2-1	.	17	TGTGCCAGCAGCCAAGATCGCGAGACTAGCGGGGGGTTGGAGCAGTTCTTC	CASSQDRETSGGLEQFF
TRBV5-6	.	TRBJ2-3	.	13	TGTGCCAGCAGCTTGGGTCTTGCAGATACGCAGTATTTT	CASSLGLADTQYF
TRBV5-1	.	TRBJ2-7	.	14	TGCGCCAGCAGCTTGGGGACTTCCTCCTACGAGCAGTACTTC	CASSLGTSSYEQYF
TRBV4-1	TRBD1	TRBJ1-4	.	16	TGCGCCAGCAGCCAACGCACCGGGACAGATAATGAAAAACTGTTTTTT	CASSQRTGTDNEKLFF
TRBV30	TRBD1	TRBJ2-7	few	12	TGTGCCTGGAGTGTACAGGACAGGCAGCAGTACTTC	CAWSVQDRQQYF
TRBV5-1	TRBD2	TRBJ2-2	.	15	TGCGCCAGCAGCTCGAGACTAGCGGGGGCCGGGGAGCTGTTTTTT	CASSSRLAGAGELFF
TRBV19	.	TRBJ1-6	few	15	TGTGCCAGTAGTAGGACCGGGGTCCTTAATTCACCCCTCCACTTT	CASSRTGVLNSPLHF
TRBV5-1	.	TRBJ2-7	.	13	TGCGCCAGCAGCTCCGGGGGTGTGGACGAGCAGTACTTC	CASSSGGVDEQYF
TRBV6-6	TRBD2	TRBJ2-2	.	15	TGTGCCAGCAGGGTGACTAGCGGGACTACCGGGGAGCTGTTTTTT	CASRVTSGTTGELFF
TRBV7-8	.	TRBJ2-7	few	14	TGTGCCAGCAGCGTACCAGGGAGGTCCTACGAGCAGTACTTC	CASSVPGRSYEQYF
TRBV28	.	TRBJ1-5	.	14	TGTGCCAGCAGTTCGGTGGGACACAATCAGCCCCAGCATTTT	CASSSVGHNQPQHF
TRBV6-5	TRBD1	TRBJ2-7	.	14	TGTGCCAGCAGTTACGGGCAGGGGGCCTACGAGCAGTACTTC	CASSYGQGAYEQYF
TRBV7-2	.	TRBJ1-2	.	15	TGTGCCAGCAGCTTAGAGGGGCCTGAAAACTATGGCTACACCTTC	CASSLEGPENYGYTF
TRBV29-1	TRBD2	TRBJ2-7	.	18	TGCAGCGCCGGTTCGGGAGTAGCGGGAGCCACGGGGGCCTACGAGCAGTACTTC	CSAGSGVAGATGAYEQYF
TRBV5-1	.	TRBJ2-3	.	16	TGCGCCAGCAGCTTGGCCGTTTTCGGGAGCACAGATACGCAGTATTTT	CASSLAVFGSTDTQYF
TRBV11-2	TRBD2	TRBJ2-1	.	14	TGTGCCAGCAGTGGGACTAGCGGGGGCCGGGAGCAGTTCTTC	CASSGTSGGREQFF
TRBV30	TRBD1	TRBJ2-2	.	14	TGTGCCTGCCCCCACGACAGGGGGAGCGGGGAGCTGTTTTTT	CACPHDRGSGELFF
TRBV7-3	.	TRBJ2-1	many	14	TGTGCCAGCAGCTTAACGACACAAAGCAATGAGCAGTTCTTC	CASSLTTQSNEQFF
TRBV9	TRBD2	TRBJ2-2	.	16	TGTGCCAGCAGCGTATTCGTAGCGGGAGCGGTCGGGGAGCTGTTTTTT	CASSVFVAGAVGELFF
TRBV6-2/TRBV6-3	TRBD2	TRBJ2-7	.	15	TGTGCCAGCAGTTCTCGGACTAGCGGGAGATACGAGCAGTACTTC	CASSSRTSGRYEQYF
TRBV9	TRBD2	TRBJ2-1	.	15	TGTGCCAGCAGCGTGGGACTAGCGGGAGCCAATGAGCAGTTCTTC	CASSVGLAGANEQFF